The rows below give T cell receptor beta chains drawn from one sample of a study of PD-1 blockade in mismatch repair-deficient tumors. Sequencing used immunoSEQ multiplex PCR; TCRdb keeps in-frame clones, though not all of them. This sample has tens of thousands of clones, with around 80% found just once. Material: PBMCs, obtained 38 weeks after starting pembrolizumab. The receptors were gathered from an adult with mismatch repair-deficient cancer. Both conserved end residues are part of each CDR3.

V gene	J gene	CDR3 protein
TRBV29-1	TRBJ1-5	CSVEELVGQPQHF
TRBV11-3	TRBJ2-3	CASSAVGTGVTDTQYF
TRBV11-2	TRBJ1-1	CASSKGQGTGETEAFF
TRBV5-4	TRBJ1-4	CASSRRPGTGLRELFF
TRBV28	TRBJ2-1	CASSDSSAGWNEQFF
TRBV28	TRBJ1-1	CASSSPGPYGAEAFF
TRBV2	TRBJ1-4	CASSPLDRANEKLFF
TRBV28	TRBJ1-5	CASAGQHRNQPQHF
TRBV14	TRBJ1-3	CASSQTAALLTGNTIYF
TRBV21-1	TRBJ1-1	CASSKEDGVLGSNTEAFF
TRBV5-4	TRBJ2-1	CASSLGTGYNEQFF
TRBV11-2	TRBJ2-7	CASSPSGSSREQYF
TRBV9	TRBJ2-1	CASTLSGRGTYNEQFF
TRBV2	TRBJ2-1	CASSDVAGGYNEQFF
TRBV18	TRBJ2-7	CASSPGTGEGSYGIPYEQYF
TRBV28	TRBJ1-5	CASSENRDSGGNQPQHF
TRBV6-1	TRBJ2-3	CASAISPSTDTQYF
TRBV28	TRBJ1-2	CASSLISGGAGGYTF
TRBV4-1	TRBJ1-1	CASSQKGAGTEAFF
TRBV28	TRBJ1-3	CASSLDTGSGNTIYF
TRBV19	TRBJ2-3	CASSRQGVQNTQYF
TRBV30	TRBJ2-7	CAQTGGLYEQYF
TRBV7-8	TRBJ1-1	CASSYSGGNTEAFF
TRBV19	TRBJ1-2	CASSIGAANYGYTF
TRBV5-4	TRBJ2-1	CASSLAVNNEQFF
TRBV9	TRBJ2-1	CASSAVAGGPNEQFF
TRBV28	TRBJ1-4	CASRGGSNEKLFF
TRBV4-1	TRBJ2-5	CASSRDFLRAGGPLAETQYF
TRBV19	TRBJ2-1	CASSIGASEQFF
TRBV11-2	TRBJ2-7	CASSLVNEQYF
TRBV9	TRBJ2-2	CASSPPLGLSGELFF
TRBV27	TRBJ1-2	CASSFLMSSDRARGYTF
TRBV10-3	TRBJ2-7	CAISEVGKSSYEQYF
TRBV18	TRBJ2-1	CASWVATHNEQFF
TRBV19	TRBJ1-2	CASRGQVVYGYTF
TRBV30	TRBJ2-7	CAWRQGAPYEQYF
TRBV7-6	TRBJ2-5	CASSPRATGAGGETQYF
TRBV5-1	TRBJ2-1	CASSFSGASYNEQFF
TRBV28	TRBJ2-4	CASSKSGLSSAKNIQYF
TRBV7-3	TRBJ2-2	CASSEIPTGELFF
TRBV30	TRBJ2-3	CAWSVGGTYRTDTQYF
TRBV6-1	TRBJ1-5	CASREWTFNQPQHF
TRBV7-3	TRBJ2-5	CASSPRQGAGGGETQYF
TRBV28	TRBJ2-1	CASSLSTSGSPYPPYNEQFF
TRBV18	TRBJ2-2	CASSPSSPGNTGELFF
TRBV7-3	TRBJ2-3	CASSFRGPDTQYF
TRBV18	TRBJ2-5	CASSPDRGTYQETQYF
TRBV9	TRBJ2-3	CASTYSGSWGDTQYF
TRBV7-7	TRBJ2-1	CASSPTALAGRVDEQFF
TRBV19	TRBJ2-7	CASSIIAFSSYEQYF
TRBV5-4	TRBJ2-2	CASSSPGSAGVNTGELFF
TRBV5-1	TRBJ2-1	CASSLGLAGVYGNEQFF
TRBV6-6	TRBJ2-2	CASSARQGSGELFF
TRBV6-5	TRBJ2-7	CASRPDRSSYEQYF
TRBV5-1	TRBJ1-2	CASSLEAGNYGYTF
TRBV19	TRBJ2-1	CASSLAGTSGANEQFF
TRBV28	TRBJ1-2	CASSFLGTNYGYTF
TRBV10-2	TRBJ2-5	CASSEFGLQETQYF
TRBV5-4	TRBJ2-1	CASSLSPPSGSHGEQFF
TRBV7-9	TRBJ1-4	CASSQGSFRGEKLFF